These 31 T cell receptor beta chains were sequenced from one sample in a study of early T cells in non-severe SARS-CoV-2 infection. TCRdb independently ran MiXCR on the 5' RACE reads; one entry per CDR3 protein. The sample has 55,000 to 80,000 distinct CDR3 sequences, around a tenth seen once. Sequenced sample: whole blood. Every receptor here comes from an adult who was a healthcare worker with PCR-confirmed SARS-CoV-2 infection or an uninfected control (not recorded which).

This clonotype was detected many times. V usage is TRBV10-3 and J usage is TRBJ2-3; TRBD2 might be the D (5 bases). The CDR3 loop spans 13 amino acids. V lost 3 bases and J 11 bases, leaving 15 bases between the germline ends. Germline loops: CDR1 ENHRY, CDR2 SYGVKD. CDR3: CAISDVGSREQYF. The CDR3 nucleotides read TGTGCCATCAGTGATGTAGGGTCCCGGGAGCAGTATTTT.

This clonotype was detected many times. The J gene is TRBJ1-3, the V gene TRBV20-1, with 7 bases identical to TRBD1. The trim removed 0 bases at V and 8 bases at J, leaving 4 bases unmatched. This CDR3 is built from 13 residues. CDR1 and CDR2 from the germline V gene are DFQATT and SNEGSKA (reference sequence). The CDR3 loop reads CSARDHRGHTIYF. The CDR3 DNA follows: TGCAGTGCTAGAGATCACAGGGGTCACACCATATATTTT.

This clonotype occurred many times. Here the CDR3 reads CASRDWSSSYEQYF. Written as DNA, the CDR3 is TGTGCCAGCAGGGACTGGAGTTCGTCCTACGAGCAGTACTTC. The rearrangement uses TRBV6-1 and TRBJ2-7; perhaps TRBD2 as D (5 bases). Germline-derived CDR1 and CDR2 are MNHNS and SASEGT. Between the trimmed V and J ends, which lost 6 bases and 1 base, there was a span of 13 bases. The CDR3 has 14 amino acids.

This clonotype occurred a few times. CDR3 bases: TGTGCCAGCAGTGACCTGGGACAGTGGGACGAGCAGTACTTC. Protein sequence: CASSDLGQWDEQYF. This chain uses TRBV25-1 with TRBJ2-7, with 7 nucleotides matching TRBD1. Trimming removed 3 bases from V and 5 bases from J; junction bases left unmatched: 7. Germline CDR1 and CDR2: MGHDK and SYGVNS. The CDR3 sequence is 14 residues long.

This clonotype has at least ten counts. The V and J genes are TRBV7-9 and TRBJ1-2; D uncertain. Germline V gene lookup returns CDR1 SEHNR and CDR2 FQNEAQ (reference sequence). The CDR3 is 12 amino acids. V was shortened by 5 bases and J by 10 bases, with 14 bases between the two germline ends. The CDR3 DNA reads TGTGCCAGCAGCATCGGACTGAATGACTACACCTTC. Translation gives CASSIGLNDYTF.

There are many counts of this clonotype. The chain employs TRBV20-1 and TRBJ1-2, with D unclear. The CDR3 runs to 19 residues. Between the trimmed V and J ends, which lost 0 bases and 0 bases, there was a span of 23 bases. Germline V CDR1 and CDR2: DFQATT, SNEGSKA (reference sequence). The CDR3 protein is CSARDSVGRRTTANYGYTF. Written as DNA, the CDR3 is TGCAGTGCTAGAGACTCAGTAGGGCGACGAACTACGGCTAACTATGGCTACACCTTC.

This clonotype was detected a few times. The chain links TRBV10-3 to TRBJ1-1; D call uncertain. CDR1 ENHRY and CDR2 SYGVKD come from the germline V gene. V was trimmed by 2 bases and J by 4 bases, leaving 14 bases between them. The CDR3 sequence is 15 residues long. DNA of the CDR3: TGTGCCATCAGTGAGCCCGACCCGGGTGGCACTGAAGCTTTCTTT. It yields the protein CAISEPDPGGTEAFF.

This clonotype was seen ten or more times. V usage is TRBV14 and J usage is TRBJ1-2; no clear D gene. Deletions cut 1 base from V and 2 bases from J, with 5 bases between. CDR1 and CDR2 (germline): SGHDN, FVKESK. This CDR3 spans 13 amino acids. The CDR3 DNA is TGTGCCAGCAGCCAAGTGGTCAACTATGGCTACACCTTC. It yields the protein CASSQVVNYGYTF.

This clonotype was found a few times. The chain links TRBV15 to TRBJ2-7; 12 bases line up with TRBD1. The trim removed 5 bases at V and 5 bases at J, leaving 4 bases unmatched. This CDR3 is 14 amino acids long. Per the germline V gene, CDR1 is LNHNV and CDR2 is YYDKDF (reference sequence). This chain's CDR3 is CATSVRDRGHEQYF. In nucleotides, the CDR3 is TGTGCCACCAGCGTCCGGGACAGGGGGCACGAGCAGTACTTC.

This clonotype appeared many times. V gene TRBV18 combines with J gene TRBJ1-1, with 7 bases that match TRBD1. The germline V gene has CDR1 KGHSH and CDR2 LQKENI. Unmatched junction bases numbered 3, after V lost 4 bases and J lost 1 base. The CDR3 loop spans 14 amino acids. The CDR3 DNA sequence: TGTGCCAGCTCACTGAACAGGGGGAACACTGAAGCTTTCTTT. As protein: CASSLNRGNTEAFF.

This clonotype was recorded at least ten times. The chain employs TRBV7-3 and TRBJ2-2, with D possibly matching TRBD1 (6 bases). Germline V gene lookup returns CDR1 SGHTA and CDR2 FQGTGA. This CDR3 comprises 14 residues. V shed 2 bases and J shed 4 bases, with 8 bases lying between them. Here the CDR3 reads CASSLVGGTGELFF. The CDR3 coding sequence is TGTGCCAGCAGCTTAGTAGGGGGCACCGGGGAGCTGTTTTTT.

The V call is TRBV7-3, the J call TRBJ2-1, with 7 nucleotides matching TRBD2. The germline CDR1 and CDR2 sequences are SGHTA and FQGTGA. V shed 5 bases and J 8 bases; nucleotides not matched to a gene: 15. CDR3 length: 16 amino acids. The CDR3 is CASSTSGTTRPHEQFF. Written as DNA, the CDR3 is TGTGCCAGCAGCACCTCCGGGACTACCAGACCCCATGAGCAGTTCTTC.

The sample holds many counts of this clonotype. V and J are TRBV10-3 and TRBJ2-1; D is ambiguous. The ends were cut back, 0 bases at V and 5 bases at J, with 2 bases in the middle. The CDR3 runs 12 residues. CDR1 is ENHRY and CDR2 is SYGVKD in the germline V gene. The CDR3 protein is CAISESDNEQFF. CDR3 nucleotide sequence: TGTGCCATCAGTGAGTCGGACAATGAGCAGTTCTTC.

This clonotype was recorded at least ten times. The CDR3 DNA is TGCGCCAGCAGCATTGGGACAGCAAGCACCGGGGAGCTGTTTTTT. The encoded protein is CASSIGTASTGELFF. The chain is built from TRBV5-1 and TRBJ2-2; TRBD1 matches at 7 bases. Unmatched junction bases numbered 7, after V lost 4 bases and J lost 4 bases. Germline lookup yields CDR1 SGHRS and CDR2 YFSETQ. The CDR3 consists of 15 residues.

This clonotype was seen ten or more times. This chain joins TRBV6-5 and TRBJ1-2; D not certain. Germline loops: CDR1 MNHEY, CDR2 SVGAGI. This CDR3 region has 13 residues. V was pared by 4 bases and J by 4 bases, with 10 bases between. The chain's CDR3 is CASSWGLGYGYTF. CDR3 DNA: TGTGCCAGCAGTTGGGGTCTGGGCTATGGCTACACCTTC.

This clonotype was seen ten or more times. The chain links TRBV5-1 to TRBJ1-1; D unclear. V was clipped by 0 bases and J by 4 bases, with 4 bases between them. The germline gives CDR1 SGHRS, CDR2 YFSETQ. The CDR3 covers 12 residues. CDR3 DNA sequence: TGCGCCAGCAGCTTGGAGAGCACTGAAGCTTTCTTT. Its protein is CASSLESTEAFF.

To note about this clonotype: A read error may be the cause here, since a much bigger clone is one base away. DNA of the CDR3: TGTGCCAGCGTGAGAGAATCCGAGCAGTACTTC. It encodes CASVRESEQYF. The V and J genes are TRBV6-5 and TRBJ2-7; D gene unclear. There are 11 residues in the CDR3. Trimming stripped 8 bases from V and 6 bases from J, with 11 bases between. Germline assignment: CDR1 MNHEY and CDR2 SVGAGI.

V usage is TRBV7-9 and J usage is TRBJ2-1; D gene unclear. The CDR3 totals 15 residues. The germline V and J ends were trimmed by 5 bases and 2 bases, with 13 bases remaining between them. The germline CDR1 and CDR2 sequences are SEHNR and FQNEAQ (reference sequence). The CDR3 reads CASSPLLRTYNEQFF. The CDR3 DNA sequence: TGTGCCAGCAGCCCCCTCCTGCGGACCTACAATGAGCAGTTCTTC.

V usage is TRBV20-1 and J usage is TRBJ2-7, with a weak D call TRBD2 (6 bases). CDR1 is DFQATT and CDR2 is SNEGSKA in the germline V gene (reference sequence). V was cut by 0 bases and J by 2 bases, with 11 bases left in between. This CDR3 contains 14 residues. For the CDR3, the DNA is TGCAGTGCTAGAGAGACGGGAGTTCCCTACGAGCAGTACTTC. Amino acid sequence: CSARETGVPYEQYF.

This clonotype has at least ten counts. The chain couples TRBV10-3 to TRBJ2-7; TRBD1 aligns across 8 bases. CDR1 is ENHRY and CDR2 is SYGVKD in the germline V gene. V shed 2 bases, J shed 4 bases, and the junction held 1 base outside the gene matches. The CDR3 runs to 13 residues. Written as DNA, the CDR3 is TGTGCCATCAGTGAGCGACAGGGGTACGAGCAGTACTTC. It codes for CAISERQGYEQYF.

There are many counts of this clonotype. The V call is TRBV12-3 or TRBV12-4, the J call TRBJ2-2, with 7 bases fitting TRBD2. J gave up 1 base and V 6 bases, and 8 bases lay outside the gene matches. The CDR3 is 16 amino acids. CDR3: CASSRPAGVNTGELFF. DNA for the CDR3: TGTGCCAGCAGCCGCCCGGCGGGGGTGAACACCGGGGAGCTGTTTTTT.

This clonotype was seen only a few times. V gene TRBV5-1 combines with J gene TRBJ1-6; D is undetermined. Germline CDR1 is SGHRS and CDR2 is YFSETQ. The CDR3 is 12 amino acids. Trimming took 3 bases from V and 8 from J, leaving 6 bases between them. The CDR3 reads CASSSRDSPLHF. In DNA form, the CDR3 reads TGCGCCAGCAGCTCAAGGGATTCACCCCTCCACTTT.

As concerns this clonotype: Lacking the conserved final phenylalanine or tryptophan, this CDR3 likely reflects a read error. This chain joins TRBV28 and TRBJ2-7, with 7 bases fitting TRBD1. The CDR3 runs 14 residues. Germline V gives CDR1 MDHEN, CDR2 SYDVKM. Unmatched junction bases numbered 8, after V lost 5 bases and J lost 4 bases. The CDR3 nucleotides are TGTGCCAGCAGTCAGAGACAGGGTGCGTACGAGCAGTACTCC. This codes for CASSQRQGAYEQYS.

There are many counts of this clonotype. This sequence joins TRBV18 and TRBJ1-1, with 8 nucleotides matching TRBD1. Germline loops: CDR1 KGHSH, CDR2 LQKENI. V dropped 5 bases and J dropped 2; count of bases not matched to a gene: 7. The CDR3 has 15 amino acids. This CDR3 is CASSTKTGVNTEAFF. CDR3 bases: TGTGCCAGCTCAACGAAGACAGGGGTCAACACTGAAGCTTTCTTT.

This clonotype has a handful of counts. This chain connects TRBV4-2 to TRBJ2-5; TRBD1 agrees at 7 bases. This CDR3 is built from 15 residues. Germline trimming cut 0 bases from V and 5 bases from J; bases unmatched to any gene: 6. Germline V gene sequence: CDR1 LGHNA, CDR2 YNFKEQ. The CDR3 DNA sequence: TGTGCCAGCAGCCAAGATTTTCTAGGGGGCGAGACCCAGTACTTC. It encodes CASSQDFLGGETQYF.

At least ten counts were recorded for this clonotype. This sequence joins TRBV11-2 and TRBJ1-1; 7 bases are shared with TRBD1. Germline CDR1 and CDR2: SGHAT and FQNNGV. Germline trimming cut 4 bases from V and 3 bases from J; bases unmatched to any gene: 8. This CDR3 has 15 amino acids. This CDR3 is CASSSTGLRDTEAFF. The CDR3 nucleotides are TGTGCCAGCAGCTCGACAGGGTTGCGGGACACTGAAGCTTTCTTT.

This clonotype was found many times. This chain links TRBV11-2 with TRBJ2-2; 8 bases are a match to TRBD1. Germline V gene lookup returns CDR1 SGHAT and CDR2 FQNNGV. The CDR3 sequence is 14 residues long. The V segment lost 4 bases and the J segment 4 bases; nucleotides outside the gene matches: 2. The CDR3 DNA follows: TGTGCCAGCAGCTCGCAGGGGGCCACCGGGGAGCTGTTTTTT. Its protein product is CASSSQGATGELFF.

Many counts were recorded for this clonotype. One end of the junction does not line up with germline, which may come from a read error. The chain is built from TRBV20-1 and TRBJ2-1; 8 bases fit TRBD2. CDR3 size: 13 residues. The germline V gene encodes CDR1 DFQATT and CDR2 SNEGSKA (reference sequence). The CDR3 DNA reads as TGCAGTGCTCCGGGACTAGGAGCAAATGAACAGTTCTTC. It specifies CSAPGLGANEQFF.

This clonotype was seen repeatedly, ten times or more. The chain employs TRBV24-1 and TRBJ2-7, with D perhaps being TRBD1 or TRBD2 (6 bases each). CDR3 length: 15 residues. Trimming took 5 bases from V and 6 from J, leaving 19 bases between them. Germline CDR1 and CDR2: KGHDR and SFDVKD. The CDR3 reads CATSGQEGRDGEQYF. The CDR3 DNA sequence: TGTGCCACCAGTGGACAGGAGGGTCGGGATGGCGAGCAGTACTTC.

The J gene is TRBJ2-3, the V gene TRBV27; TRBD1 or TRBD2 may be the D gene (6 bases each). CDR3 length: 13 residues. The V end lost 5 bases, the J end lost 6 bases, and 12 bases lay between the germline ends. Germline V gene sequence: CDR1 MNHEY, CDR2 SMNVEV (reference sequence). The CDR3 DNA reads TGTGCCAGCAGTAATCCGGGGGCGGATACGCAGTATTTT. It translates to CASSNPGADTQYF.

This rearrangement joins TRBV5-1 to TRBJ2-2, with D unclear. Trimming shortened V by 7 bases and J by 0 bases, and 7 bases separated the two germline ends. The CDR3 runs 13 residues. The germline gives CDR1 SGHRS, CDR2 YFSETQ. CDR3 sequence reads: CASAFTNTGELFF. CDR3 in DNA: TGCGCCAGCGCCTTTACGAACACCGGGGAGCTGTTTTTT.